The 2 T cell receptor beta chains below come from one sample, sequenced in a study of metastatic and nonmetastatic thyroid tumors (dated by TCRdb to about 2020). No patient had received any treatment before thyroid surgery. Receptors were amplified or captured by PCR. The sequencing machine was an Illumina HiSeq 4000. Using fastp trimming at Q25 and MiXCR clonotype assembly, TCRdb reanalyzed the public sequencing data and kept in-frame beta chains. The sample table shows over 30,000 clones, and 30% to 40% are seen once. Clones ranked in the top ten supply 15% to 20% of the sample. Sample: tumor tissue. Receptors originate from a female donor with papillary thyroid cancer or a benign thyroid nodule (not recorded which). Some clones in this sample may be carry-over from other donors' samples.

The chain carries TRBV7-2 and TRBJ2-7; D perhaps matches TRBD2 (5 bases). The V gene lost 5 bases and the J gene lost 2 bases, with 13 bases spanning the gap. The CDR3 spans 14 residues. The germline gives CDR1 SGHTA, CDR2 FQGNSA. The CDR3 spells CASSKDSFTYEQYF. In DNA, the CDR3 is TGTGCCAGCAGCAAGGACTCCTTTACCTACGAGCAGTACTTC.

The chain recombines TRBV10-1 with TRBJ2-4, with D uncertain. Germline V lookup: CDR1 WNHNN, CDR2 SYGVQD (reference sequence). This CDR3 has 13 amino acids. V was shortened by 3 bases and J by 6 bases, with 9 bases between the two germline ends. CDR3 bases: TGCGCCAGCAGTGATAGGTGGCCAAACATTCAGTACTTC. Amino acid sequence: CASSDRWPNIQYF.